Included here is one TCR beta chain sequence, with context. Its antigen is unidentified. The data stem from a study of cytomegalovirus exposure and HLA in healthy donors. Findings and limits, study-wide: A later analysis linked around 15,000 TCR beta sequences to HLA alleles at 0.05 false discovery rate. Rarity characterized most TCR sequences, yet some public TCRs appeared in many donors.

13 Jbeta primers and 60 Vbeta primers were used for the PCR. The protocol was immunoSEQ multiplex PCR, while the TCRdb copy is restricted to in-frame clones and leaves out a portion. Here the sample spans some 99,000 clones, 75% to 80% being singletons. This CDR3 comprises 15 residues. V lost 0 bases and J lost 5; bases outside the gene matches: 5. Germline loops: CDR1 SGHRS, CDR2 YFSETQ. The J gene is TRBJ2-3, the V gene TRBV5-1, with 8 bases fitting TRBD1. This TCR derives from a female donor in good health and CMV-seronegative. Sequencing was carried out using PBMCs. The CDR3 DNA sequence: TGCGCCAGCAGCTTGGTACAGGGGGAAGGAGATACGCAGTATTTT. It is translated as CASSLVQGEGDTQYF.